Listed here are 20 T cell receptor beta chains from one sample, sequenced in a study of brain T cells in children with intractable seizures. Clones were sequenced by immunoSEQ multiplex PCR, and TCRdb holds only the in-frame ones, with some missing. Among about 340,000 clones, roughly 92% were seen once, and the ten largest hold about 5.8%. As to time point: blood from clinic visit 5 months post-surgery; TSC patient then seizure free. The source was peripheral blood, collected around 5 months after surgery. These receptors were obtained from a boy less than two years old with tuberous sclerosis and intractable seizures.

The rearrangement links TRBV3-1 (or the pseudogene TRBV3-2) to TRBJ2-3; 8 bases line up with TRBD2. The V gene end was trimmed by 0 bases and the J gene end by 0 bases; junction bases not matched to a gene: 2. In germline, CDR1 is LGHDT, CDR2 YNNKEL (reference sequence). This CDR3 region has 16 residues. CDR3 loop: CASSQDPSGSTDTQYF. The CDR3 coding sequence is TGTGCCAGCAGCCAAGATCCTAGCGGGAGCACAGATACGCAGTATTTT.

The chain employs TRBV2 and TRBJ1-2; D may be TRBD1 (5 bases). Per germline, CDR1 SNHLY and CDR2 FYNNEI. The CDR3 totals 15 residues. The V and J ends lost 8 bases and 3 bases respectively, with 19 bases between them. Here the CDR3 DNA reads TGTGCCAGCCCAGGGTCCCGGGGAAAGGACTATGGCTACACCTTC. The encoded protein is CASPGSRGKDYGYTF.

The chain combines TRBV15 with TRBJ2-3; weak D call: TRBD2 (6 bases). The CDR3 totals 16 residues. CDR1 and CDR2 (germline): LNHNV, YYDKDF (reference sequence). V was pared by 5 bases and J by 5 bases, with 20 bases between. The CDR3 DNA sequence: TGTGCCACCAGCCCTACCGAGACTAGTGGGATAGATACGCAGTATTTT. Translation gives CATSPTETSGIDTQYF.

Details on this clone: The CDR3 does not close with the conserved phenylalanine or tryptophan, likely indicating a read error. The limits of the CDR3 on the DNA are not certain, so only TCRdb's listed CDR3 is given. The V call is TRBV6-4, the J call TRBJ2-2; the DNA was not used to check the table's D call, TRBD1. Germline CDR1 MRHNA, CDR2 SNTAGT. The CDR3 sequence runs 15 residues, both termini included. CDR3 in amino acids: CASKLAGGANTGERL.

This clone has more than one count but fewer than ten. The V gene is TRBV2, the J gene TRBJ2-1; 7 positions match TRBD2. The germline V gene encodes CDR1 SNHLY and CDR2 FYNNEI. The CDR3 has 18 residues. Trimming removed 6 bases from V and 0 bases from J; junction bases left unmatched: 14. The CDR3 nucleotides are TGTGCCAGCAGCGGACTACAACTAGCGATTAGCTCCTACAATGAGCAGTTCTTC. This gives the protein CASSGLQLAISSYNEQFF.

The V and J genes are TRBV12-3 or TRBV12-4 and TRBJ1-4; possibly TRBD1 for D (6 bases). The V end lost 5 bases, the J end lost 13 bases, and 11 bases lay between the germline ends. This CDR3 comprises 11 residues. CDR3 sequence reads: CASSNRQALFF. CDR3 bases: TGTGCCAGCAGTAATAGACAGGCACTGTTTTTT.

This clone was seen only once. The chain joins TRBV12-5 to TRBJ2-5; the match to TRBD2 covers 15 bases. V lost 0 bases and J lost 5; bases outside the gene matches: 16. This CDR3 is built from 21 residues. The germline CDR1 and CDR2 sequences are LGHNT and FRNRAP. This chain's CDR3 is CASGLVAGGLAGGRAHETQYF. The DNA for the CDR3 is TGTGCTAGTGGTTTGGTAGCAGGGGGACTAGCGGGAGGAAGGGCACACGAGACCCAGTACTTC. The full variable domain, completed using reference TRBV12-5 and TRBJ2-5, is DARVTQTPRHKVTEMGQEVTMRCQPILGHNTVFWYRQTMMQGLELLAYFRNRAPLDDSGMPKDRFSAEMPDATLATLKIQPSEPRDSAVYFCASGLVAGGLAGGRAHETQYFGPGTRLLVL.

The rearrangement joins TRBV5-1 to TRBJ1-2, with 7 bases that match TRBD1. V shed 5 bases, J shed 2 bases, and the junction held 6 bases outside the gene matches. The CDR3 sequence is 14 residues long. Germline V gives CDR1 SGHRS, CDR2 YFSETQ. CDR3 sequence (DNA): TGCGCCAGCAGGTCGGGACAGCCCAACTATGGCTACACCTTC. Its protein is CASRSGQPNYGYTF. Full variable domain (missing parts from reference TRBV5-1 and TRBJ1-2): KAGVTQTPRYLIKTRGQQVTLSCSPISGHRSVSWYQQTPGQGLQFLFEYFSETQRNKGNFPGRFSGRQFSNSRSEMNVSTLELGDSALYLCASRSGQPNYGYTFGSGTRLTVV.

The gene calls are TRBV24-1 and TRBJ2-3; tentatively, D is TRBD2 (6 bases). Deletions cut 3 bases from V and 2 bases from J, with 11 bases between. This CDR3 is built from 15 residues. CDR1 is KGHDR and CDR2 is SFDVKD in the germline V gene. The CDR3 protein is CATSDSASDTDTQYF. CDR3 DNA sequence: TGTGCCACCAGTGATAGCGCTAGCGACACAGATACGCAGTATTTT.

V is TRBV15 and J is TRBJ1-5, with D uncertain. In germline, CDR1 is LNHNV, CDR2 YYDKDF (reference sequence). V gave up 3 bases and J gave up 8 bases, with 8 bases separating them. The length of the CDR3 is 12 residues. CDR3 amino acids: CATSSVREPQHF. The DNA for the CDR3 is TGTGCCACCAGCAGTGTACGAGAGCCCCAGCATTTT.

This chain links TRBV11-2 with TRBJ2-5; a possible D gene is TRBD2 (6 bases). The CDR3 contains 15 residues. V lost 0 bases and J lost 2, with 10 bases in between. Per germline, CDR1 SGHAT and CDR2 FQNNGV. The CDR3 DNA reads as TGTGCCAGCAGCTTAGATGGGACTGAACAAGAGACCCAGTACTTC. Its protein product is CASSLDGTEQETQYF. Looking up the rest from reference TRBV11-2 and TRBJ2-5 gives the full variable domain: EAGVAQSPRYKIIEKRQSVAFWCNPISGHATLYWYQQILGQGPKLLIQFQNNGVVDDSQLPKDRFSAERLKGVDSTLKIQPAKLEDSAVYLCASSLDGTEQETQYFGPGTRLLVL.

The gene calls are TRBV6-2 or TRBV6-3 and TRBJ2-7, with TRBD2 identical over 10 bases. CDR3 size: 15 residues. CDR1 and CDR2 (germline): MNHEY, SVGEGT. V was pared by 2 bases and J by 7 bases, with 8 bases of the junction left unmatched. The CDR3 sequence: CASSYPSGRLEEQYF. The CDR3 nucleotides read TGTGCCAGCAGTTACCCTAGCGGGAGATTAGAAGAGCAGTACTTC.

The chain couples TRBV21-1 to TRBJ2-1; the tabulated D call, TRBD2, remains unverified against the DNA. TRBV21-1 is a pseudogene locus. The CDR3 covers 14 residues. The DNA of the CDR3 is TGTGCCAGCAGCAATGGTTCAGCGGACAATGAGCAGTTCTTC. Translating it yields CASSNGSADNEQFF.

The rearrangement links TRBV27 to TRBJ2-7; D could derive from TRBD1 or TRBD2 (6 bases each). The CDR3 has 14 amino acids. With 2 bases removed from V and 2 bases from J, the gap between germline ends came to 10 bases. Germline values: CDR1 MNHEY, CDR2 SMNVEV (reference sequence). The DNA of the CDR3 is TGTGCCAGCAGTTTAAAGGGGGGAGCCTACGAGCAGTACTTC. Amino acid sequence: CASSLKGGAYEQYF.

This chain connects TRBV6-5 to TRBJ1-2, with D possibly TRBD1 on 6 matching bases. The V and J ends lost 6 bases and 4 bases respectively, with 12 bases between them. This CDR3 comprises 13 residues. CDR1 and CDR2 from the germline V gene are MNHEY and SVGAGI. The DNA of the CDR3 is TGTGCCAGCAGGGCAGGGGATGGCTATGGCTACACCTTC. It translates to CASRAGDGYGYTF.

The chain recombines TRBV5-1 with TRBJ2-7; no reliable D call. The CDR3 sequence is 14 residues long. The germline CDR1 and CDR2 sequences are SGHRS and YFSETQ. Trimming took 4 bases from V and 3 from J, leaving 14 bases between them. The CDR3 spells CASSPGLGNYEQYF. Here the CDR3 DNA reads TGCGCCAGCAGCCCTGGGTTAGGAAACTACGAGCAGTACTTC.

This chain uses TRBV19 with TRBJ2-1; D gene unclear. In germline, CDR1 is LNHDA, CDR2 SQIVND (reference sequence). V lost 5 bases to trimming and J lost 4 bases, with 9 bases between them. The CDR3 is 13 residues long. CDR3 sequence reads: CASSPRFYNEQFF. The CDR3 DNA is TGTGCCAGTAGTCCCCGATTTTACAATGAGCAGTTCTTC.

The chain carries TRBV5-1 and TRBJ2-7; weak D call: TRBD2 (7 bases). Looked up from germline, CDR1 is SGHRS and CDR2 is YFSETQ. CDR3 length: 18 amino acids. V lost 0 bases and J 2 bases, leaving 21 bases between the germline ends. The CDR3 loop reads CASSLATRGLAATYEQYF. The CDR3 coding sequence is TGCGCCAGCAGCTTGGCCACACGGGGGCTAGCGGCAACCTACGAGCAGTACTTC.

In DNA form, the CDR3 reads TGCGCCAGCAGCGCAGGCGACAGGGGGAGCACTGAAGCTTTCTTT. It encodes CASSAGDRGSTEAFF. V and J are TRBV5-1 and TRBJ1-1, with TRBD1 identical over 9 bases. Trimming removed 4 bases from V and 4 bases from J; junction bases left unmatched: 8. This CDR3 has 15 residues. Germline assignment: CDR1 SGHRS and CDR2 YFSETQ.

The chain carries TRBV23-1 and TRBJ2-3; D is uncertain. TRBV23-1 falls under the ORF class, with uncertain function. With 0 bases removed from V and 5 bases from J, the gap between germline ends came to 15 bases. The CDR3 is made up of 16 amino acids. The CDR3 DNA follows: TGCGCCAGCAGTCAATCTCGGCAGGCGGAACAAGATACGCAGTATTTT. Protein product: CASSQSRQAEQDTQYF.